This T cell receptor (beta chain) was identified during a study of Graves' ophthalmopathy and Graves' hyperthyroidism (dated by TCRdb to the late 2010s). A note on the overall study: Peripheral blood was collected at initial diagnosis, before any treatment. The study used TCR beta repertoire signatures to distinguish Graves' ophthalmopathy from Graves' hyperthyroidism and to predict progression to ophthalmopathy. In total, around 130 blood samples were TCR-sequenced: 43 ophthalmopathy, approximately 75 hyperthyroidism and approximately 17 hyperthyroidism-to-ophthalmopathy patients. A discovery set of 95 to 100 patients (43 ophthalmopathy, 60 or so stable hyperthyroidism) was enrolled to explore V-J signatures distinguishing ophthalmopathy from hyperthyroidism. An independent validation cohort comprised about 20 hyperthyroidism patients and over 15 patients who later progressed from hyperthyroidism to ophthalmopathy. In about six hyperthyroidism patients, the T-cell repertoire of thyroid tissue was compared with the T-cell repertoire of blood. Following sampling, methimazole starting at 30 mg daily was administered to hyperthyroidism patients, and high-dose intravenous methylprednisolone was administered to ophthalmopathy patients. For training and testing, the 100 or so patients in the discovery cohort were randomly divided in a 7:3 ratio.

What the study reported, not specific to this receptor: Sample size was not statistically predetermined, and group allocation was not concealed from the investigators. Among expanded thyroid clonotypes with frequency above 0.001, most also showed up in blood, which suggests that blood repertoires may reflect the thyroid immune response. In validation, the model predicted ophthalmopathy progression with about 71% sensitivity and 72% to 80% specificity; roughly eleven predicted patients were CT-confirmed with GO in a median of around 6.5 months. Ophthalmopathy was separated from stable hyperthyroidism by the 13-signature model with about 89% sensitivity and less than 82% specificity in cross-validation and with 80%/75% in the test set.

The ophthalmopathy patients had moderately to severely active disease, with a Clinical Activity Score of 3 or higher, a NOSPECS grade of 4 or higher, and a disease duration of less than 3 months. Patients were excluded if they had other autoimmune diseases, uncontrolled infections, pregnancy or lactation. Diagnosis was based on clinical symptoms, serum thyroxine, TRAb, thyroid ultrasound and orbital computed tomography. Ficoll-Paque density gradient centrifugation was used to isolate PBMCs from 8 to 10 ml of fresh peripheral blood. Trizol reagent was used to extract the total RNA, and its quality was then checked on an Agilent 2100 Bioanalyzer. V was cut back by 5 bases and J by 7 bases, leaving a gap of 21 bases between them. The germline V gene sets CDR1 to MDHEN and CDR2 to SYDVKM. The CDR3 numbers 15 residues from cysteine through phenylalanine. Just the 45-base CDR3 DNA is kept, in frame starting at base 1.

For repertoire sequencing, TCR beta CDR3 regions were amplified from RNA transcripts. HTBI primers and the Qiagen OneStep RT-PCR kit were used in a first-round RT-PCR, which was followed by a second-round multiplex PCR, size selection and purification. Libraries were sequenced on an Illumina HiSeq2000 using paired-end 100 bp reads. The authors' pipeline ran thus. SOAPnuke was used for read processing, and reads with adapters, uncalled bases, a mean Phred below 15, or no exact constant-primer or identifier match were discarded. COPE v1.2.5 was used to merge high-quality paired reads. Clonotypes were defined as unique nucleotide sequences and were aligned to IMGT TRB V, D and J references using MiTCR v1.1. Only V-J combinations with frequency above 0.0001 were analysed, covering around 99% of repertoires. A TCR clonal expansion and chaos score per V-J combination was defined as the ratio of F50 clonal expansion to chaos observed in the TCRdist matrix. Welch's t-statistics and random forest were used to reduce features to 13 V-J combinations, which were fed into a naive Bayes classifier. The Morisita-Horn index was used to measure how similar the thyroid and blood repertoires were. Through fastp at Q25 and MiXCR, TCRdb rebuilt clones from the public reads, retaining in-frame beta chains. Each entry merges the rows of one CDR3 protein and shows their most common DNA and genes. TCRdb, not the authors, supplied the V and J calls. This sample is represented by about 370,000 distinct CDR3 sequences; around 17% of them were singletons. The ten largest clones add up to approximately 1.4% of the sample.

In its sample, this clonotype was seen many times. This receptor's antigen is unknown. Base qualities are not recorded, but no much larger clone differs from it by a single base. The chain is encoded by TRBV28 joined to TRBJ2-7; there is no confident call for the D gene. The specimen sequenced was peripheral blood. The sequence was collected from a woman under 30 with Graves' ophthalmopathy. Donor details come from another sample of the same person, matched by shared clones. CDR3 loop: CASSALGSRLGEQYF. The nucleotide sequence is TGTGCCAGCAGTGCCCTCGGGTCCCGTCTGGGGGAGCAGTACTTC.